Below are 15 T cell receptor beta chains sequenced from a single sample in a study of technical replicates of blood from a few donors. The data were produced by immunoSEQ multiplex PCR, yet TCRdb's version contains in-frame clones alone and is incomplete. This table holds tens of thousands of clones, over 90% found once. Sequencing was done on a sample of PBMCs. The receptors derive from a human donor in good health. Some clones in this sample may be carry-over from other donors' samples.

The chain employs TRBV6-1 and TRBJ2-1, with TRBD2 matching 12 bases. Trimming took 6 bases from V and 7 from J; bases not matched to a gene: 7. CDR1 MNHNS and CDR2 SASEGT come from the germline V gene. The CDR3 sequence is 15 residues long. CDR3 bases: TGTGCCAGCAGCCCTAGCGGGAGGGCGGTGAATGAGCAGTTCTTC. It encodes CASSPSGRAVNEQFF.

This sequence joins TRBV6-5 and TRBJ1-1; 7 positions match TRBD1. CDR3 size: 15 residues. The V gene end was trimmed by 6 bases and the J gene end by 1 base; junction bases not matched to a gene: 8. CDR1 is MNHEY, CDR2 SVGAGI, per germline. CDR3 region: CASRLRQGSNTEAFF. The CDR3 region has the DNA TGTGCCAGCAGACTTCGACAGGGTTCGAACACTGAAGCTTTCTTT.

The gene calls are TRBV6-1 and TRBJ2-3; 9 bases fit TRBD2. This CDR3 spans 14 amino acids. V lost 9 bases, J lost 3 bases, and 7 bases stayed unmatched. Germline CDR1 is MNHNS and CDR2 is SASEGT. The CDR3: CASPGTSSTDTQYF. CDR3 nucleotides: TGTGCCAGTCCCGGGACTAGCAGTACAGATACGCAGTATTTT.

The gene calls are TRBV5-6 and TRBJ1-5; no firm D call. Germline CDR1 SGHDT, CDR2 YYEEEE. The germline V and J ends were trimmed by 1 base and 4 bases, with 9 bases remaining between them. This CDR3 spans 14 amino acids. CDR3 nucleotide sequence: TGTGCCAGCAGCTTGTTTCAGGAAAATCAGCCCCAGCATTTT. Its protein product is CASSLFQENQPQHF.

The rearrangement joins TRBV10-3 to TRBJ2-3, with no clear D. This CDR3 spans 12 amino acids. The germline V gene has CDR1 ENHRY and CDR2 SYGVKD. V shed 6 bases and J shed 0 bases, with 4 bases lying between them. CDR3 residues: CAISLSTDTQYF. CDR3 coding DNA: TGTGCCATCAGCCTGAGCACAGATACGCAGTATTTT.

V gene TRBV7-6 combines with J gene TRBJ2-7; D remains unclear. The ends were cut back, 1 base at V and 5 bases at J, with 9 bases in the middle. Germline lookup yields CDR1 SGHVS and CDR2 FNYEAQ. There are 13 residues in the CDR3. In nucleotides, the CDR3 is TGTGCCAGCAGCTTAGTCTCGAGCAACGAGCAGTACTTC. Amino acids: CASSLVSSNEQYF.

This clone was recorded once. CDR3 sequence: CASSQDDRGDYEQYF. The CDR3 nucleotides read TGCGCCAGCAGCCAAGATGACAGGGGCGACTACGAGCAGTACTTC. V and J are TRBV4-3 and TRBJ2-7; 8 positions agree with TRBD1. Germline lookup yields CDR1 LGHNA and CDR2 YSLEER. Trimming took 0 bases from V and 3 from J; bases not matched to a gene: 4. There are 15 residues in the CDR3.

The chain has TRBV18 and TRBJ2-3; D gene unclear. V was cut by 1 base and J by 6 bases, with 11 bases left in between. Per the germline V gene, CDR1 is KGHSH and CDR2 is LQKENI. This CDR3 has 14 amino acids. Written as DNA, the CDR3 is TGTGCCAGCTCACCACAGGCTAGTTGGGATACGCAGTATTTT. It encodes CASSPQASWDTQYF.

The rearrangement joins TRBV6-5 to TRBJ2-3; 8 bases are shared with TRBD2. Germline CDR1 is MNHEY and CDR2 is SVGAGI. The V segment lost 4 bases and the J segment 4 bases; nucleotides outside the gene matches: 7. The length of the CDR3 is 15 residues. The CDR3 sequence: CASSWGLGEADTQYF. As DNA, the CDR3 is TGTGCCAGCAGTTGGGGACTAGGGGAGGCAGATACGCAGTATTTT.

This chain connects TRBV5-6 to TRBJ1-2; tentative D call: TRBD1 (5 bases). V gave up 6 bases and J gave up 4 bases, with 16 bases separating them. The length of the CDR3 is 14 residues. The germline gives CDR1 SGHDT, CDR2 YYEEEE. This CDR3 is CASTRGGAPYGYTF. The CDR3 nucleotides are TGTGCCAGCACCCGTGGCGGGGCCCCCTATGGCTACACCTTC.

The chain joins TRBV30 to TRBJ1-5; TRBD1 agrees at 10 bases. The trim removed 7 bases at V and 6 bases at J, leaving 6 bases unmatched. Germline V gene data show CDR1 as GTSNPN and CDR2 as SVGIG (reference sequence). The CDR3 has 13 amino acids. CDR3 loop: CAYDRGLGQPQHF. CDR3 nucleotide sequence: TGTGCCTATGACAGGGGGCTCGGTCAGCCCCAGCATTTT.

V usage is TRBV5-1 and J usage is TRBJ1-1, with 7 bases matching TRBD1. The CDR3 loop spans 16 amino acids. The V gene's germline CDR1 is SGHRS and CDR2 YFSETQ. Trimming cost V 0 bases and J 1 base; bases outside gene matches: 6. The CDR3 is CASSLAGTVPNTEAFF. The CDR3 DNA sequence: TGCGCCAGCAGCTTGGCGGGGACAGTCCCGAACACTGAAGCTTTCTTT. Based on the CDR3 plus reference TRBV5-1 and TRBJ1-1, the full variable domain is KAGVTQTPRYLIKTRGQQVTLSCSPISGHRSVSWYQQTPGQGLQFLFEYFSETQRNKGNFPGRFSGRQFSNSRSEMNVSTLELGDSALYLCASSLAGTVPNTEAFFGQGTRLTVV.

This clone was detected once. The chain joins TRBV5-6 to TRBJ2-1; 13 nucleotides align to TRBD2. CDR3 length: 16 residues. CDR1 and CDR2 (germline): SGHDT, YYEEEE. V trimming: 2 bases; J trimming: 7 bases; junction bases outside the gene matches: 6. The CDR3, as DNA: TGTGCCAGCAGCTTCCTAACTAGCGGGGGGGCAAATGAGCAGTTCTTC. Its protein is CASSFLTSGGANEQFF.

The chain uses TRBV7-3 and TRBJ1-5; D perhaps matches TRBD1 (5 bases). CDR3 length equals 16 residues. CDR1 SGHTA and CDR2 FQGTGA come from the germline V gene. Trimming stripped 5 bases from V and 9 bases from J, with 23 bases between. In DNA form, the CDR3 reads TGTGCCAGCAGCCGAACGACGGGGAGGGGCATCACGCCCCAGCATTTT. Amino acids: CASSRTTGRGITPQHF.

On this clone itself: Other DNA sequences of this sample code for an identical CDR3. CDR3 coding DNA: TGCGCCAGCAGCCAAGATCGTCAGGATCAGCCCCAGCATTTT. The encoded protein is CASSQDRQDQPQHF. This rearrangement joins TRBV4-3 to TRBJ1-5; D ambiguous. This CDR3 comprises 14 residues. CDR1 LGHNA and CDR2 YSLEER come from the germline V gene. Trimming pared 0 bases from V and 5 bases from J, leaving 8 bases between.